This is a list of T cell receptor beta chains from one sample in a study of response to subunit inactivated influenza vaccine. TCRdb reprocessed the RT-PCR reads with MiXCR, giving one entry per CDR3 protein. The sample lists hundreds of thousands of distinct CDR3 sequences; about 15% were seen once. This specimen was PBMCs from blood, taken roughly 15 days before vaccination. The receptors derive from a man aged 50 or older who received an inactivated influenza vaccine. CDR3s leave out the opening cysteine and the closing phenylalanine or tryptophan. Clone size is stated in some rows and not others, as once, few, many or a class when expanded.

abundance: -
v_gene: TRBV3-1
j_gene: TRBJ2-7
CDR3aa: ASSQDGRQPYEQY

abundance: few
v_gene: TRBV20-1
j_gene: TRBJ2-1
CDR3aa: SVPAAVENNEQF

abundance: few
v_gene: TRBV9
j_gene: TRBJ2-7
CDR3aa: ASSVSGTVAYEQY

abundance: many
v_gene: TRBV28
j_gene: TRBJ1-2
CDR3aa: ASSPLPRGNIYGYT

abundance: -
v_gene: TRBV19
j_gene: TRBJ2-5
CDR3aa: ASSPVAGETQY

abundance: -
v_gene: TRBV7-2
j_gene: TRBJ2-1
CDR3aa: ASSLADIAFKQF

abundance: few
v_gene: TRBV19
j_gene: TRBJ2-1
CDR3aa: ASRLLPRDEQF

abundance: -
v_gene: TRBV4-2
j_gene: TRBJ2-7
CDR3aa: ASSQAKGRAEYEQY

abundance: -
v_gene: TRBV7-9
j_gene: TRBJ2-7
CDR3aa: ASSNFRDSYYEQY

abundance: -
v_gene: TRBV10-3
j_gene: TRBJ2-5
CDR3aa: AISGTGAPGTQY

abundance: -
v_gene: TRBV30
j_gene: TRBJ1-2
CDR3aa: AWSAQTDLYGYT

abundance: once
v_gene: TRBV12-5
j_gene: TRBJ2-1
CDR3aa: ASGLSQNEQF

abundance: many
v_gene: TRBV5-1
j_gene: TRBJ1-1
CDR3aa: ASSTGQGMNTEAF

abundance: few
v_gene: TRBV4-2
j_gene: TRBJ2-1
CDR3aa: ASSQDARGGREQF

abundance: few
v_gene: TRBV9
j_gene: TRBJ2-3
CDR3aa: ASSGGILRTDTQY

abundance: many
v_gene: TRBV6-5
j_gene: TRBJ1-4
CDR3aa: ASSYSTGNRNEKLF

abundance: few
v_gene: TRBV7-9
j_gene: TRBJ1-1
CDR3aa: ASSPGPPPGEAF

abundance: few
v_gene: TRBV27
j_gene: TRBJ2-1
CDR3aa: ASSTGTSGANEQF

abundance: few
v_gene: TRBV11-2
j_gene: TRBJ2-3
CDR3aa: ASSPLTSGATDTQY

abundance: few
v_gene: TRBV20-1
j_gene: TRBJ2-1
CDR3aa: SARSASGKEVLAGEQF

abundance: few
v_gene: TRBV19
j_gene: TRBJ1-6
CDR3aa: ASRRTEDNSPLH

abundance: few
v_gene: TRBV4-2
j_gene: TRBJ1-6
CDR3aa: ASSQRQGGSSSPLH

abundance: -
v_gene: TRBV7-6
j_gene: TRBJ2-7
CDR3aa: ASSLSTRYEQY

abundance: -
v_gene: TRBV7-2
j_gene: TRBJ2-5
CDR3aa: ASSSLAGRVPQETQY

abundance: few
v_gene: TRBV2
j_gene: TRBJ2-3
CDR3aa: ASRPTGGANTQY

abundance: many
v_gene: TRBV7-9
j_gene: TRBJ2-1
CDR3aa: ASSSKTEAYNEQF

abundance: -
v_gene: TRBV11-2
j_gene: TRBJ2-1
CDR3aa: ASNPTIAGGPNNEQF

abundance: many
v_gene: TRBV12-3/TRBV12-4
j_gene: TRBJ1-6
CDR3aa: ASSLAGGSNSPLH

abundance: many
v_gene: TRBV29-1
j_gene: TRBJ1-1
CDR3aa: SVLWDRETEAF

abundance: many
v_gene: TRBV6-1
j_gene: TRBJ1-5
CDR3aa: ASSLGGESTQPQH

abundance: many
v_gene: TRBV6-4
j_gene: TRBJ1-2
CDR3aa: ASSDSIGGHLGYT